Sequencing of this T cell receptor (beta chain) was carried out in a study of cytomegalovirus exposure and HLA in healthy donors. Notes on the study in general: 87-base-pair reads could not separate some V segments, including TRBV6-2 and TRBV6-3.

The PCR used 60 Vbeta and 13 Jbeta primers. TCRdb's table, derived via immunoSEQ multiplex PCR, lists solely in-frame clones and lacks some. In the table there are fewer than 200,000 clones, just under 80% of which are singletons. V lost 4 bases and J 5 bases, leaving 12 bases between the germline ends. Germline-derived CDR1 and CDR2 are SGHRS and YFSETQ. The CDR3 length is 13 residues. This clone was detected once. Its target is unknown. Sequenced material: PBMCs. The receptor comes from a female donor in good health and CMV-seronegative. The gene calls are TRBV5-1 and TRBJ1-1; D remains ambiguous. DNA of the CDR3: TGCGCCAGCAGCCGAACAGTTGGGACTGAAGCTTTCTTT. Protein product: CASSRTVGTEAFF.